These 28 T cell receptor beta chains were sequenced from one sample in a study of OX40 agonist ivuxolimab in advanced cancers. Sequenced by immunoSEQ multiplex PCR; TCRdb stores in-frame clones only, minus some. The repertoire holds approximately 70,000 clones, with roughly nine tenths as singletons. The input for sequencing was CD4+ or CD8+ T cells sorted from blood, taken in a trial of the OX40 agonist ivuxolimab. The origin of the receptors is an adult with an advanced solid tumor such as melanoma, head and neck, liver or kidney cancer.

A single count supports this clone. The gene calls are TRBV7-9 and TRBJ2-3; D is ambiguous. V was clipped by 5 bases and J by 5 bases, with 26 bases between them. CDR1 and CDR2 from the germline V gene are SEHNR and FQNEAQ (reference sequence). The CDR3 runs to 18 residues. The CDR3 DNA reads TGTGCCAGCAGCCCTAGATCCGGTGGGTTATACGGTCGAGATACGCAGTATTTT. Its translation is CASSPRSGGLYGRDTQYF.

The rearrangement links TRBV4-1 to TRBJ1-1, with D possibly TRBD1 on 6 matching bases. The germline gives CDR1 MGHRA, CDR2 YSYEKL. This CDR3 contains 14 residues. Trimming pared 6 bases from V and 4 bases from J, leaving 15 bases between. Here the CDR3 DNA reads TGCGCCAGCAGTCAGTCGACAGGACGCACTGAAGCTTTCTTT. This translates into CASSQSTGRTEAFF.

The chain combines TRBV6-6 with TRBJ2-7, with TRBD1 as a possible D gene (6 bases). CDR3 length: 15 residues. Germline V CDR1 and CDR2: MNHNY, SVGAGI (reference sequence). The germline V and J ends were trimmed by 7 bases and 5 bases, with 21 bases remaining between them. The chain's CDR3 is CASTSHVGALNEQYF. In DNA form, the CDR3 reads TGTGCCAGCACATCACACGTGGGGGCTCTTAACGAGCAGTACTTC.

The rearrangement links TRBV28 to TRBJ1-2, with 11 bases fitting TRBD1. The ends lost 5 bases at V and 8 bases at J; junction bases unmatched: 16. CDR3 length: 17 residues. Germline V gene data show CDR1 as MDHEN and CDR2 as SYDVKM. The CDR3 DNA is TGTGCCAGCAGTCGTACCGGGACAGGGGGTCTGACGCGGGGCTACACCTTC. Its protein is CASSRTGTGGLTRGYTF.

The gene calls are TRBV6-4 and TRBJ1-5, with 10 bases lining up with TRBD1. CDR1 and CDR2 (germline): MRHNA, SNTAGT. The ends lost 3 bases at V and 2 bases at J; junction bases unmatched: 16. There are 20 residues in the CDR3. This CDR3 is CASSDFAQKTGGPCNQPQHF. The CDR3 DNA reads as TGTGCCAGCAGTGATTTCGCCCAAAAGACAGGGGGCCCATGCAATCAGCCCCAGCATTTT.

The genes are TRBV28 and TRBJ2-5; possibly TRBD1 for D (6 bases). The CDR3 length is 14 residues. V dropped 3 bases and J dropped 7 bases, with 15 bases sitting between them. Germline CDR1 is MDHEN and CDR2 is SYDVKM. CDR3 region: CASSLGHSGVTQYF. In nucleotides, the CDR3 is TGTGCCAGCAGTTTGGGCCATTCAGGGGTGACCCAGTACTTC.

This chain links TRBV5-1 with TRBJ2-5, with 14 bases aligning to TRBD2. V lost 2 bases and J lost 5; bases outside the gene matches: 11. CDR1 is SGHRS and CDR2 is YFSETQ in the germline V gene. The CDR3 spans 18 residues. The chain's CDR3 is CASSLTSGTSGRHETQYF. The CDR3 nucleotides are TGCGCCAGCAGCTTAACCTCCGGGACTAGCGGGAGACATGAGACCCAGTACTTC.

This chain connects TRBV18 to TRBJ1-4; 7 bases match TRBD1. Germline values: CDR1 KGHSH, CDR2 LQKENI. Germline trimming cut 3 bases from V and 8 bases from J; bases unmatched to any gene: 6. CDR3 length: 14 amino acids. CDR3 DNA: TGTGCCAGCTCACCCAGGGGGAGTGGAGAAAAACTGTTTTTT. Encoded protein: CASSPRGSGEKLFF.

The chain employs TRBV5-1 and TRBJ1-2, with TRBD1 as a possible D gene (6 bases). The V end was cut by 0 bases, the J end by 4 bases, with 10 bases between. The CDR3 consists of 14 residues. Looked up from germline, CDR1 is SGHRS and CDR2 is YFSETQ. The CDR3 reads CASSLDRAAYGYTF. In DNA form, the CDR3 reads TGCGCCAGCAGCTTGGACAGGGCGGCCTATGGCTACACCTTC.

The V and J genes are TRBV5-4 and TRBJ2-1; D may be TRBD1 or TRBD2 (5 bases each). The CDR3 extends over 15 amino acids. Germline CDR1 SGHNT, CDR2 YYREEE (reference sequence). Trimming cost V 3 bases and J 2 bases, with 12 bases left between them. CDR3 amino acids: CASSSGPGPYNEQFF. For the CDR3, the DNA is TGTGCCAGCAGCTCCGGACCGGGGCCCTACAATGAGCAGTTCTTC.

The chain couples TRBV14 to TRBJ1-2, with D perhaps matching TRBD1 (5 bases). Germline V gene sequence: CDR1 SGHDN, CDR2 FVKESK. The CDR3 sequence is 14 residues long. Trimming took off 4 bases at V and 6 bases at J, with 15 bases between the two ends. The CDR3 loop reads CASSPRRGRDGYTF. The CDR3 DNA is TGTGCCAGCAGCCCTAGAAGGGGAAGGGATGGCTACACCTTC. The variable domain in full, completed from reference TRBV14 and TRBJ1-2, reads EAGVTQFPSHSVIEKGQTVTLRCDPISGHDNLYWYRRVMGKEIKFLLHFVKESKQDESGMPNNRFLAERTGGTYSTLKVQPAELEDSGVYFCASSPRRGRDGYTFGSGTRLTVV.

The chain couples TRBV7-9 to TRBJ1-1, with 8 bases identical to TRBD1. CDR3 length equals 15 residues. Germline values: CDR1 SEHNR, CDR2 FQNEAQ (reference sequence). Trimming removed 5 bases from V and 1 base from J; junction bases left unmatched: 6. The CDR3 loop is CASSDTGTGNTEAFF. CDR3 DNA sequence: TGTGCCAGCAGCGACACCGGGACAGGGAACACTGAAGCTTTCTTT.

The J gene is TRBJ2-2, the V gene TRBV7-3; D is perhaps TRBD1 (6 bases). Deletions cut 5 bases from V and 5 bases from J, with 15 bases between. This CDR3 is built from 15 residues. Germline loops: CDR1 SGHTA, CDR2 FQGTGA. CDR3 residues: CASSRSTGLTGELFF. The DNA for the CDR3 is TGTGCCAGCAGCCGCTCCACAGGGCTTACCGGGGAGCTGTTTTTT.

As DNA, the CDR3 is TGCGCCAGCAGCCGAGTGGACGGCACAGATACGCAGTATTTT. This gives the protein CASSRVDGTDTQYF. The chain links TRBV5-1 to TRBJ2-3; no clear D. V gave up 4 bases and J gave up 1 base, with 10 bases separating them. The CDR3 has 14 residues. Germline CDR1 reads SGHRS; CDR2 reads YFSETQ.

DNA of the CDR3: TGTGCCAGTAGTTCTGAGCGGGTATCCTACGAGCAGTACTTC. Amino acid sequence: CASSSERVSYEQYF. V gene TRBV19 combines with J gene TRBJ2-7; D is perhaps TRBD2 (6 bases). The V gene's germline CDR1 is LNHDA and CDR2 SQIVND (reference sequence). CDR3 length: 14 residues. V shed 5 bases and J shed 1 base, with 12 bases lying between them.

CDR3 in DNA: TGTGCCAGCAGCTTACTGAACGAGCAGTACTTC. It specifies CASSLLNEQYF. The rearrangement links TRBV7-6 to TRBJ2-7; D unresolved. This CDR3 contains 11 residues. V dropped 2 bases and J dropped 5 bases, with 4 bases sitting between them. Germline values: CDR1 SGHVS, CDR2 FNYEAQ.

The DNA for the CDR3 is TGCGCCAGCAGTGACGGGACAGGGATAGATACGCAGTATTTT. Its protein is CASSDGTGIDTQYF. The chain carries TRBV10-1 and TRBJ2-3, with 9 bases matching TRBD1. In germline, CDR1 is WNHNN, CDR2 SYGVQD (reference sequence). With 3 bases clipped from V and 5 bases from J, the junction kept 3 bases outside the gene matches. The CDR3 length is 14 residues.

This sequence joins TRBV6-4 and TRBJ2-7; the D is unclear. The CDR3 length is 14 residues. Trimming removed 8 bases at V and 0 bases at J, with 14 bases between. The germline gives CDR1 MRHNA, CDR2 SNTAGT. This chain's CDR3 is CASLGDRNSYEQYF. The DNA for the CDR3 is TGTGCCAGCTTAGGTGATAGGAACTCCTACGAGCAGTACTTC.

CDR3 nucleotides: TGTGCCAGCAGCGCCCAAAACTATGCGGGAGAGACCCAGTACTTC. As protein: CASSAQNYAGETQYF. The chain has TRBV2 and TRBJ2-5; maybe TRBD2 (5 bases). This CDR3 is built from 15 residues. CDR1 is SNHLY, CDR2 FYNNEI, per germline. Trimming removed 6 bases from V and 4 bases from J, with 18 bases in between.

CDR3 nucleotide sequence: TGCGCCAGCAGTGAGACGGCTAACGACAATGAGCAGTTCTTC. This gives the protein CASSETANDNEQFF. The V call is TRBV10-1, the J call TRBJ2-1, with D uncertain. Trimming took off 2 bases at V and 5 bases at J, with 10 bases between the two ends. CDR1 is WNHNN and CDR2 is SYGVQD in the germline V gene (reference sequence). The CDR3 runs to 14 residues.

The DNA for the CDR3 is TGTGCCAGCAGGGGGACAGGGAGGGATACGCAGTATTTT. This encodes CASRGTGRDTQYF. The V call is TRBV6-5, the J call TRBJ2-3; the match to TRBD1 covers 9 bases. Trimming cost V 6 bases and J 6 bases; bases outside gene matches: 4. The CDR3 extends over 13 amino acids. The germline V gene encodes CDR1 MNHEY and CDR2 SVGAGI.

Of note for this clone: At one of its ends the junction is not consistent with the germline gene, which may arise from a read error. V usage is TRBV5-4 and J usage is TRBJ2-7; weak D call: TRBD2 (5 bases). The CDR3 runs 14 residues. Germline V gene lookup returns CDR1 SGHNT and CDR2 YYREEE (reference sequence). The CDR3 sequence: CASSLEAGGFPNHF. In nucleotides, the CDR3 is TGTGCCAGCAGCTTGGAGGCGGGCGGGTTCCCCAATCACTTC.

The CDR3 is CASSLGGSFYTEAFF. The CDR3 coding sequence is TGTGCCAGCAGCTTAGGAGGGTCGTTCTACACTGAAGCTTTCTTT. The chain joins TRBV11-2 to TRBJ1-1; D is undetermined. The germline V gene encodes CDR1 SGHAT and CDR2 FQNNGV. The CDR3 contains 15 residues. The V end lost 1 base, the J end lost 3 bases, and 12 bases lay between the germline ends.

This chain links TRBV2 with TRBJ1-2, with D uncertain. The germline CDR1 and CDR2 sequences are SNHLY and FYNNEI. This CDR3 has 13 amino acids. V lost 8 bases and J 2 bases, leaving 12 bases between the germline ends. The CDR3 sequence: CASGALLNYGYTF. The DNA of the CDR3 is TGTGCCAGCGGCGCACTTTTAAACTATGGCTACACCTTC.

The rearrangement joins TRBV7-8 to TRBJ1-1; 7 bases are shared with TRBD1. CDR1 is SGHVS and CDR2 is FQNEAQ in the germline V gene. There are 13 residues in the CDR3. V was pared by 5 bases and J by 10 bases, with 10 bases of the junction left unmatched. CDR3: CASSPRGGVGAFF. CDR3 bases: TGTGCCAGCAGCCCCAGGGGGGGTGTTGGAGCTTTCTTT.

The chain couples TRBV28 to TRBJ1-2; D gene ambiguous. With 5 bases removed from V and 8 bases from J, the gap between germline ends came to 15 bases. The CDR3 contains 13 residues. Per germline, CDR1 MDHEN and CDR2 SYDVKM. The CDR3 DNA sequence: TGTGCCAGCAGTCTCCAACACCACCTAGGCTACACCTTC. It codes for CASSLQHHLGYTF.

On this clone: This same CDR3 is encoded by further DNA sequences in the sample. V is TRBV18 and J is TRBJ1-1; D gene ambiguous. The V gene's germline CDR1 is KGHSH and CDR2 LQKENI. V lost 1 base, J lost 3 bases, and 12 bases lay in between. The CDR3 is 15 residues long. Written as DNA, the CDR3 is TGTGCCAGCTCACCACGCCGGGCGGTGGACACTGAAGCTTTCTTT. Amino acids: CASSPRRAVDTEAFF.

CDR3: CASSIDLTSGEQYF. The CDR3 bases are TGTGCCAGTAGTATAGATCTAACATCGGGGGAGCAGTACTTC. The J gene is TRBJ2-7, the V gene TRBV19, with a possible D match to TRBD2 (5 bases). The CDR3 runs 14 residues. Germline V gene data show CDR1 as LNHDA and CDR2 as SQIVND (reference sequence). V was shortened by 0 bases and J by 7 bases, with 13 bases between the two germline ends.